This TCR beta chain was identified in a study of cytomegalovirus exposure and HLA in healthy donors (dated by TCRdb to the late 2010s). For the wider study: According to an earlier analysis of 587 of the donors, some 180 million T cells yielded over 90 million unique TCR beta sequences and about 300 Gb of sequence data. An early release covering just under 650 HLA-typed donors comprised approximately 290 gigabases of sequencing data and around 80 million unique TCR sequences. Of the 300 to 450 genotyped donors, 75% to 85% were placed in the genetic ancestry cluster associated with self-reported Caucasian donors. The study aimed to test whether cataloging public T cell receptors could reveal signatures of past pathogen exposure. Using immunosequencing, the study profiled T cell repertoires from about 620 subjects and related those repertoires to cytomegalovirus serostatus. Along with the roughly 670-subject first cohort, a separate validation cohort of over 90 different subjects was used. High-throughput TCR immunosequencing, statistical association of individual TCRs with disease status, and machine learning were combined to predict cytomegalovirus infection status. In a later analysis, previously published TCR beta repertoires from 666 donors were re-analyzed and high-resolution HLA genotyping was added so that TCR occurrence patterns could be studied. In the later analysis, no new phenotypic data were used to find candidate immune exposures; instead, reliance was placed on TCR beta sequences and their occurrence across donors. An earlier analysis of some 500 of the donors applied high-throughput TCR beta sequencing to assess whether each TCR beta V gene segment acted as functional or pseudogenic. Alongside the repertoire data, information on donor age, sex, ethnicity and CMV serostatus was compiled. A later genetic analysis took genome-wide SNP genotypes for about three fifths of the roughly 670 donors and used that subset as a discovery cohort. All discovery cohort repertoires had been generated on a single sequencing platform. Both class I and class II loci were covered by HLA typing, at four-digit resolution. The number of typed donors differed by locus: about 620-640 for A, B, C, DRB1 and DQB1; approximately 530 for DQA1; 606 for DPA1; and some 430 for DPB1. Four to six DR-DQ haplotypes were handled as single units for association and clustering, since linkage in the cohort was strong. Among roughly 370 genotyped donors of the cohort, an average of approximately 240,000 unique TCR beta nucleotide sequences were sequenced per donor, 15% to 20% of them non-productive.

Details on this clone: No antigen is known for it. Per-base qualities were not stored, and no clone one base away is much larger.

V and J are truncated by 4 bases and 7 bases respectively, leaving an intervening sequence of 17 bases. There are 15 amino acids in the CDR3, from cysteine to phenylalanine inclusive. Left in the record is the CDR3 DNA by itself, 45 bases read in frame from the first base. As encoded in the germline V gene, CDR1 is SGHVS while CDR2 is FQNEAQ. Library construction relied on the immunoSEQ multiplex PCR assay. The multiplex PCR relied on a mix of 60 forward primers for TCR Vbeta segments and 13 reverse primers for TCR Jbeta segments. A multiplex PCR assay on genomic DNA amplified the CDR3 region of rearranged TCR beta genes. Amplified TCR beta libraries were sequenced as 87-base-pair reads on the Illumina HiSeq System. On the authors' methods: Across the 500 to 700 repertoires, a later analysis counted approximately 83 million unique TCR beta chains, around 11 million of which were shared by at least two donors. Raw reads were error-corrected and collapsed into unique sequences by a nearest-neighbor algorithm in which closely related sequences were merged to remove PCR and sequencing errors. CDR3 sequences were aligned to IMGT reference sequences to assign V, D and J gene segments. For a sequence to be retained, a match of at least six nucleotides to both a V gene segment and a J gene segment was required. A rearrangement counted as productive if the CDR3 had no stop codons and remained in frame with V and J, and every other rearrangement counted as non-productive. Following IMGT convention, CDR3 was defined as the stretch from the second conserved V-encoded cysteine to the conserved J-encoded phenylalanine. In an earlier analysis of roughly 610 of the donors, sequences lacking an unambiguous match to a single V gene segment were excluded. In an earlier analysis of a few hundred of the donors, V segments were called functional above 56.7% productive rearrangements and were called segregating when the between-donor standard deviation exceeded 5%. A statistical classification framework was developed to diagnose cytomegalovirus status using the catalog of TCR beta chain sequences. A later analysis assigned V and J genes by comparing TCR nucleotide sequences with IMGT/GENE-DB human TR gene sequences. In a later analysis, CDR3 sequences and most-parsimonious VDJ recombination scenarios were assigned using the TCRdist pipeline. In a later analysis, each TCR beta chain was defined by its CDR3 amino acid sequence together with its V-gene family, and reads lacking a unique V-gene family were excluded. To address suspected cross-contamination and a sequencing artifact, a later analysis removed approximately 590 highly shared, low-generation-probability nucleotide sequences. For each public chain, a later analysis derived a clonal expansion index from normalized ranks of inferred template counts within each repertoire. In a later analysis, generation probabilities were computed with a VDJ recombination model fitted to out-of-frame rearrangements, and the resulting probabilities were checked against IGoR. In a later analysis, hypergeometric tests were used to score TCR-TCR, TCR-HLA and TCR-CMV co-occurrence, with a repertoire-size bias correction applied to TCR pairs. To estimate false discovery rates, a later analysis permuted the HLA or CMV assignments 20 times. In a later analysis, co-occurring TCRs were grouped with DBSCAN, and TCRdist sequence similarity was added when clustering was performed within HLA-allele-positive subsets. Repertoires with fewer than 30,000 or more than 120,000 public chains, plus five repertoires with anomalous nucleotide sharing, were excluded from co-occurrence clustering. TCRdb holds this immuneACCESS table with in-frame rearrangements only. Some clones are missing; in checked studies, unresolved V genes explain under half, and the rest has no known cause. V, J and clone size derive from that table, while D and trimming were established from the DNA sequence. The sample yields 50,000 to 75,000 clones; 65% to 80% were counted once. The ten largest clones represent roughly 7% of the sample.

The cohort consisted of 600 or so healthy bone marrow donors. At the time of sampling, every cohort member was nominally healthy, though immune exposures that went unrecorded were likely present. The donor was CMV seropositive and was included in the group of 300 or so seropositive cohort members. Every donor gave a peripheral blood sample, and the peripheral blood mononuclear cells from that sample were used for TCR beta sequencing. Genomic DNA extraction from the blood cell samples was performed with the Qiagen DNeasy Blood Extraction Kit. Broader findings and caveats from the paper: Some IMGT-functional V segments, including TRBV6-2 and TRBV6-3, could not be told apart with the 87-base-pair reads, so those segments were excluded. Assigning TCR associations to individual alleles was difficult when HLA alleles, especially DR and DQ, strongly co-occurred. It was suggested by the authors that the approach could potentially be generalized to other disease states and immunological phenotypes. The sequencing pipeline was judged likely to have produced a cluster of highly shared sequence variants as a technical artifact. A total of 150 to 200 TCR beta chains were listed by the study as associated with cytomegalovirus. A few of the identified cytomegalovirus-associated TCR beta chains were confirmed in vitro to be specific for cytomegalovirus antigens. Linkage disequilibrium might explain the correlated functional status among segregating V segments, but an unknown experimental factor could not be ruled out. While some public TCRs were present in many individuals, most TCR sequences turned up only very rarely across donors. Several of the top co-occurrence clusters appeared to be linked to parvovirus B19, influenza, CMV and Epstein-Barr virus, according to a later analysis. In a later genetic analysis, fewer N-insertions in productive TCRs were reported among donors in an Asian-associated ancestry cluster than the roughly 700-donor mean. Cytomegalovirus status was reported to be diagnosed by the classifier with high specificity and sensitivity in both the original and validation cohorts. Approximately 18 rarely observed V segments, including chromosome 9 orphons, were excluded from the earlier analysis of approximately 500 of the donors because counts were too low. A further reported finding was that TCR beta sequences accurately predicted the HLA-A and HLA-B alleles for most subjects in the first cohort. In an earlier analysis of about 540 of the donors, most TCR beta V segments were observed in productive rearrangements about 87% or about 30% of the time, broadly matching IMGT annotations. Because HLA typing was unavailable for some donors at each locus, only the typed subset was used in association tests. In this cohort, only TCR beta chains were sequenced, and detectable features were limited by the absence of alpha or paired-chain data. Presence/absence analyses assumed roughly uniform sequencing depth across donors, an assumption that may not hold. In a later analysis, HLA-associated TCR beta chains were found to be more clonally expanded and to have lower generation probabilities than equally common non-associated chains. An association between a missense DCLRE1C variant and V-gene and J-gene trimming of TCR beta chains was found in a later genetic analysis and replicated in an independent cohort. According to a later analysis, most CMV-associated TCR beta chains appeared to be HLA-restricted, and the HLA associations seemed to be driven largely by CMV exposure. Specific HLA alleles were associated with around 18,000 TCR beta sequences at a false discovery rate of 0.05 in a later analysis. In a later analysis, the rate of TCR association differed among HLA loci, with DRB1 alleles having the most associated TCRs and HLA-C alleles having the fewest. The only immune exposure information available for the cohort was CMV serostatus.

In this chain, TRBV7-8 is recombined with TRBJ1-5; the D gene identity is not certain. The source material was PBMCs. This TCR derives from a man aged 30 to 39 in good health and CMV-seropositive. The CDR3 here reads CASSSLSWYGQPQHF. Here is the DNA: TGTGCCAGCAGCTCCCTAAGTTGGTACGGGCAGCCCCAGCATTTT.